Reported below is one TCR beta chain. The V gene lost 6 bases and the J gene lost 5 bases, with 13 bases spanning the gap. CDR1 and CDR2 (germline): SEHNR, FQNEAQ (reference sequence). The CDR3 consists of 13 residues. Authors' processing steps: Reference gene primer amplification in the assay estimated nucleated cell counts. Here immunoSEQ multiplex PCR was the method, and the copy in TCRdb shows in-frame clones only, minus some. The DNA was the basis for D and trimming; V, J and clone size are from that table. The table shows more than 100,000 clones, with around 87% occurring only once. This sample is drawn from a study of blood T cell repertoires in COVID-19. Across the whole study: Spain, Italy and the United States supplied samples that represented acute and convalescent COVID-19.

The chain employs TRBV7-9 and TRBJ1-1; D may be TRBD1 (5 bases). Sequenced: peripheral blood. The sequence was collected from a woman aged 55 to 70 with acute or convalescent COVID-19. The CDR3 region is CASRTDSFTEAFF. CDR3 nucleotide sequence: TGTGCCAGCAGAACCGACAGTTTTACTGAAGCTTTCTTT.